The source of this T cell receptor (beta chain) is a study of CXCR3-negative and CXCR3-positive naive CD8 T cells. General study points: Naive subsets had comparable surface CD5; TCR strength was inferred from TRB CDR3 properties. Hydrophobicity of TRB CDR3s was greater in CXCR3-positive naive cells than in CXCR3-negative naive cells. Naive cells that were CXCR3-negative or CXCR3-positive used TRBV-TRBJ genes alike, while memory cells diverged. Once cells were cryopreserved, CXCR3 expression went down partly, and most assays used fresh PBMCs.

CDR3 length equals 12 residues. Germline CDR1 and CDR2: SQVTM and ANQGSEA. Points on this clonotype: Its specificity is unknown.

UMI labels and 5' RACE were used to prepare the TRB cDNA libraries. TCRdb re-called the 5' RACE reads and catalogs CDR3 proteins one per entry, DNA excluded. The sample's table shows over 70,000 distinct CDR3 sequences. Sequences were obtained from naive CXCR3- CD8+ T cells from blood. Stated subset: CD45RO-CCR7+CD27+CD95- naive CD8+ T cells lacking CXCR3 (TNR3-). J is TRBJ2-2 and V is TRBV29-1. The receptor comes from a human donor in good health. Some clones in this sample may be carry-over from other donors' samples. This CDR3 is CSVAGWGGELGF.